The present TCR beta chain was sequenced within a study of blood T cell repertoires in COVID-19. In the study overall: Samples of COVID-19 (acute and convalescent) were obtained from the United States, Italy and Spain. From T cells, B-cell-depleted T cells, or PBMCs came the material, which was cDNA or gDNA.

Germline CDR1 and CDR2: SGHRS and YFSETQ. The CDR3 spans 15 residues. The ends lost 3 bases at V and 2 bases at J; junction bases unmatched: 2. Original processing methods: Reference gene primer amplification yielded estimated nucleated cell counts. Measured with immunoSEQ multiplex PCR; TCRdb has only the in-frame clones, and not every one. V, J and clone size are those of that table, while D and trimming were read from the DNA. The sample has about 200,000 clones, approximately 89% seen once. The sample was peripheral blood. This receptor was identified in a woman aged 35 to 49 with acute or convalescent COVID-19. The chain joins TRBV5-1 to TRBJ2-6, with TRBD1 matching over 7 bases. The CDR3 region is CASSSDRAGANVLTF. CDR3 bases: TGCGCCAGCAGCTCCGACAGGGCTGGGGCCAACGTCCTGACTTTC.